This T cell receptor (beta chain) stems from a study of blood T cell repertoires in COVID-19. Across the whole study: Sites in the United States, Italy and Spain provided acute and convalescent COVID-19 samples. In each case, the material was cDNA or gDNA derived from T cells, B-cell-depleted T cells, or PBMCs.

Trimming removed 4 bases from V and 5 bases from J; junction bases left unmatched: 5. The CDR3 sequence is 15 residues long. Per the germline V gene, CDR1 is MNHEY and CDR2 is SMNVEV (reference sequence). Recruited during active infection, patients (from Seattle) were subsequently followed longitudinally. Authors' processing steps: Estimates of nucleated cell counts were drawn from the amplification of reference gene primers. This table comes from immunoSEQ multiplex PCR, and its TCRdb copy is limited to in-frame clones, with some not included. From that table come the V and J calls and clone size; the DNA was used to work out D and trimming. The data contain tens of thousands of clones, 89% of them singletons.

This sequence was found in a man aged 50 or older with COVID-19, enrolled during active disease. This rearrangement joins TRBV27 to TRBJ2-5, with 12 bases aligning to TRBD1. Sequenced input: peripheral blood. CDR3 amino acids: CASSSRDRGHETQYF. The CDR3 DNA sequence: TGTGCCAGCAGTTCCCGGGACAGGGGGCACGAGACCCAGTACTTC.